A single sample gave rise to the 5 T cell receptor beta chains below, sequenced in a study of technical replicates of blood from a handful of donors. Profiling relied on immunoSEQ multiplex PCR, and the TCRdb table lists in-frame clones only, not all of them. The sample comprises 70,000 to 85,000 clones, about 92% of which are singletons, and about 0.27% rests with the top ten. Sequenced: T cells isolated from PBMCs. These receptors originate from a human donor in good health.

The chain combines TRBV10-1 with TRBJ1-6, with D tentatively TRBD1 (6 bases). The CDR3 is made up of 15 amino acids. Germline-derived CDR1 and CDR2 are WNHNN and SYGVQD (reference sequence). V was cut by 4 bases and J by 7 bases, with 14 bases left in between. The CDR3 here is CASSGGQTINSPLHF. The DNA of the CDR3 is TGCGCCAGCAGTGGTGGACAGACGATAAATTCACCCCTCCACTTT.

In regard to this clone: Its ends do not fully match the called genes, so a read error is possible. This sequence joins TRBV7-7 and TRBJ2-3, with 8 bases that match TRBD2. CDR3 length: 14 residues. CDR1 and CDR2 (germline): SSHAT, FNYEAQ (reference sequence). DNA of the CDR3: TGTGCTAGCAGCTTAGCTAGCGGGTCAGATACGCAGTATTTT. Translated, it gives CASSLASGSDTQYF.

V usage is TRBV5-1 and J usage is TRBJ1-3; D remains ambiguous. Trimming removed 4 bases from V and 1 base from J, with 18 bases in between. This CDR3 is built from 17 residues. Germline V CDR1 and CDR2: SGHRS, YFSETQ. The CDR3 coding sequence is TGCGCCAGCAGCATTGACGACATCCCTTATTCTGGAAACACCATATATTTT. Protein product: CASSIDDIPYSGNTIYF.

This clone appeared a few times. J is TRBJ2-5 and V is TRBV19, with D possibly being TRBD1 (7 bases). The CDR3 consists of 15 residues. V lost 11 bases, J lost 3 bases, and 22 bases lay in between. CDR1 is LNHDA, CDR2 SQIVND, per germline (reference sequence). The DNA for the CDR3 is TGTGCCGGGAGGAGGAAAACAGGGGACGAAGAGACCCAGTACTTC. This translates into CAGRRKTGDEETQYF.

The chain couples TRBV11-1 to TRBJ2-7; 8 bases are shared with TRBD1. Trimming took 5 bases from V and 3 from J; bases not matched to a gene: 6. The germline CDR1 and CDR2 sequences are SGHAT and FQDESV (reference sequence). This CDR3 contains 14 residues. The CDR3 coding sequence is TGTGCCAGCAGCGTAAGACAGGGGAACTACGAGCAGTACTTC. Protein: CASSVRQGNYEQYF.